The rows below give T cell receptor beta chains drawn from one sample of a study of blood T cell repertoires in COVID-19. Produced via immunoSEQ multiplex PCR; TCRdb's table is partial and in-frame only. Of under 65,000 clones in the sample, 80% to 90% are singletons; the top ten hold more than 1.2%. Input material: peripheral blood. The receptors come from a man in his 60s with acute or convalescent COVID-19. The CDR3 runs from the conserved cysteine through the conserved F or W. Fields, in order: clone size, J gene, V gene, D gene, CDR3 DNA, CDR3 protein. A D gene is named only where the DNA matches it firmly. A row's size may be missing; if present it is once, few, many or a size class.

>.|TRBJ1-2|TRBV27|.
TGTGCCAGCAGCGCACAGGGATCTGGCTACACCTTC
CASSAQGSGYTF
>.|TRBJ1-6|TRBV6-5|.
TGTGCCAGCAGTCCTACCGCAGGGAAGGATTCACCCCTCCACTTT
CASSPTAGKDSPLHF
>.|TRBJ1-2|TRBV30|.
TGTGCCTGGGGCTTAGGGGATGGCTACACCTTC
CAWGLGDGYTF
>.|TRBJ1-3|TRBV27|.
TGTGCCAGCAGTTTACGGGAGGCGGACACCATATATTTT
CASSLREADTIYF
>.|TRBJ1-4|TRBV3-1/TRBV3-2|.
TGTGCCAGCAGCCAAGATCCCCCTGGCGGAGCAACTAATGAAAAACTGTTTTTT
CASSQDPPGGATNEKLFF
>few|TRBJ1-6|TRBV6-4|.
TGTGCCAGCAGTGGGGGCGTGGGCAATTCACCCCTCCACTTT
CASSGGVGNSPLHF
>.|TRBJ2-7|TRBV5-1|.
TGCGCCAGCAGCCCGGGGGGCGGCTACGAGCAGTACTTC
CASSPGGGYEQYF
>.|TRBJ1-2|TRBV5-1|TRBD1
TGCGCCAGCAGCTGGGACGGACAGGGGGCCGGTGGCTACACCTTC
CASSWDGQGAGGYTF
>.|TRBJ1-5|TRBV18|TRBD1
TGTGCCAGCGGGCTGGAGACAGGGAATAATCAGCCCCAGCATTTT
CASGLETGNNQPQHF
>.|TRBJ1-4|TRBV6-5|TRBD1
TGTGCCAGCAGGCTGGACAGGGGGAGTGAAAAACTGTTTTTT
CASRLDRGSEKLFF
>.|TRBJ2-1|TRBV6-1|.
TGTGCCAGCAGTGAAGCGCGGGGTAGCAATGAGCAGTTCTTC
CASSEARGSNEQFF
>few|TRBJ1-1|TRBV11-2|TRBD1
TGTGCCAGCAGCTTGGACAGGGACGGTGAAGCTTTCTTT
CASSLDRDGEAFF
>.|TRBJ2-1|TRBV28|TRBD2
TGTGCCAGCAGTTCTATCCTTAGCGGGAGGGAAAATGAGCAGTTCTTC
CASSSILSGRENEQFF
>.|TRBJ2-7|TRBV5-1|.
TGCGCCAGCAGCTTGGTTGTGTCTGGCAACTACGAGCAGTACTTC
CASSLVVSGNYEQYF
>.|TRBJ2-4|TRBV11-2|.
TGTGCCAGCAGCCCTACCAAAAACATTCAGTACTTC
CASSPTKNIQYF
>.|TRBJ1-4|TRBV2|.
TGTGCCAGCAGCGCGGTGGGTGGGGAAAAACTGTTTTTT
CASSAVGGEKLFF
>.|TRBJ2-1|TRBV7-9|.
TGTGCCAGCAGCTTACGGGAGTTCCAAGAGCAGTTCTTC
CASSLREFQEQFF
>.|TRBJ2-7|TRBV25-1|TRBD2
TGTGCCAGCAGTGAGTTGGGCGGGAGGCCCGAGCAGTACTTC
CASSELGGRPEQYF
>once|TRBJ1-2|TRBV7-9|.
TGTGCCAGCAGCCCTCTCAACAGGGTATATGGCTACACCTTC
CASSPLNRVYGYTF
>few|TRBJ1-2|TRBV5-6|.
TGTGCCAGCAGCTTACGAGATCGGGGCTACACCTTC
CASSLRDRGYTF
>few|TRBJ1-3|TRBV4-2|.
TGTGCCAGCAGCCAAGATTCAGGATCCGTCTCTGGAAACACCATATATTTT
CASSQDSGSVSGNTIYF
>.|TRBJ1-1|TRBV28|.
TGTGCCAGCAGAATACGGGTAGGAGACACTGAAGCTTTCTTT
CASRIRVGDTEAFF